The 6 T cell receptor beta chains reported below all come from one sample, sequenced in a study of cytomegalovirus exposure and HLA in healthy donors. The study ran its PCR with 60 Vbeta and 13 Jbeta primers. Some clones are missing from TCRdb's copy, which holds only in-frame ones; the method was immunoSEQ multiplex PCR. The sample lists fewer than 250,000 clones, less than 85% occurring once. Source material: PBMCs. Receptors originate from a man under 40 in good health and CMV-seropositive.

The genes are TRBV30 and TRBJ1-1; D is possibly TRBD1 (6 bases). CDR1 and CDR2 from the germline V gene are GTSNPN and SVGIG (reference sequence). Trimming cost V 3 bases and J 6 bases, with 14 bases left between them. The CDR3 sequence is 13 residues long. The CDR3 DNA is TGTGCCTGGAGCCGAGAATCAGGGGCTGAAGCTTTCTTT. This codes for CAWSRESGAEAFF.

This clone appeared once. The chain combines TRBV5-4 with TRBJ1-4; 7 bases line up with TRBD1. In germline, CDR1 is SGHNT, CDR2 YYREEE (reference sequence). The CDR3 contains 16 residues. J lost 6 bases, V lost 0 bases, and 8 bases had no gene match. The CDR3 nucleotides read TGTGCCAGCAGCTTGGGGGACAGACTTAACTATGAAAAACTGTTTTTT. Residues: CASSLGDRLNYEKLFF.

The gene calls are TRBV6-6 and TRBJ2-3; maybe TRBD1 (5 bases). Germline CDR1 reads MNHNY; CDR2 reads SVGAGI (reference sequence). The CDR3 spans 14 residues. V was shortened by 10 bases and J by 9 bases, with 23 bases between the two germline ends. CDR3 nucleotides: TGTGCCATTTTGTTGAGGTCGCCTCCAGGGACGCAGTATTTT. Translated: CAILLRSPPGTQYF.

The V and J genes are TRBV7-2 and TRBJ1-2, with a tentative D call TRBD1 (5 bases). The CDR3 is made up of 15 amino acids. V shed 6 bases and J shed 5 bases, with 19 bases lying between them. From germline, CDR1 is SGHTA and CDR2 FQGNSA. CDR3 sequence reads: CASSPTVSTIYGYTF. In DNA, the CDR3 is TGTGCCAGCAGTCCGACAGTTTCCACAATTTATGGCTACACCTTC.

The chain couples TRBV5-6 to TRBJ2-7, with 8 positions matching TRBD1. This CDR3 region has 15 residues. Per germline, CDR1 SGHDT and CDR2 YYEEEE. V lost 0 bases, J lost 7 bases, and 9 bases stayed unmatched. CDR3 sequence reads: CASSLAPQGAREQYF. CDR3 DNA sequence: TGTGCCAGCAGCTTGGCTCCCCAGGGGGCGCGGGAGCAGTACTTC.

V is TRBV5-4 and J is TRBJ2-3, with TRBD2 matching 7 bases. This CDR3 has 16 amino acids. The junction had 9 bases not matched to a gene; V was cut back by 4 bases and J by 1 base. Germline assignment: CDR1 SGHNT and CDR2 YYREEE (reference sequence). CDR3 coding DNA: TGTGCCAGCAGCCTAGTTAGTGCGGGGGGCACAGATACGCAGTATTTT. As protein: CASSLVSAGGTDTQYF.